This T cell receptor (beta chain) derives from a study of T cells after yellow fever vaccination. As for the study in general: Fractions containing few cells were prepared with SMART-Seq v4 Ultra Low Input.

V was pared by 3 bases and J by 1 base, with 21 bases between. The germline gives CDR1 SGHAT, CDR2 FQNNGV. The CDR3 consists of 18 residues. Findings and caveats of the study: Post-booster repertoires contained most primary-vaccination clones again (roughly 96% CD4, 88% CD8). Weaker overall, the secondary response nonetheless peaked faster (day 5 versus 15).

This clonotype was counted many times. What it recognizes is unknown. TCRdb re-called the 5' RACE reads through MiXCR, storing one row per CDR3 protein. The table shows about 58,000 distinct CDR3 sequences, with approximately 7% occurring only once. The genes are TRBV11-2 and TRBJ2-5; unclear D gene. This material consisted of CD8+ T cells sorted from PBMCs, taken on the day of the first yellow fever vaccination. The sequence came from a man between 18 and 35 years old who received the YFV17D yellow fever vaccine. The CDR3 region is CASSFLFASDPLQETQYF. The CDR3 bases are TGTGCCAGCAGCTTCCTCTTCGCTAGTGACCCCCTCCAAGAGACCCAGTACTTC. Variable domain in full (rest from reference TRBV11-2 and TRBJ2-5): EAGVAQSPRYKIIEKRQSVAFWCNPISGHATLYWYQQILGQGPKLLIQFQNNGVVDDSQLPKDRFSAERLKGVDSTLKIQPAKLEDSAVYLCASSFLFASDPLQETQYFGPGTRLLVL.